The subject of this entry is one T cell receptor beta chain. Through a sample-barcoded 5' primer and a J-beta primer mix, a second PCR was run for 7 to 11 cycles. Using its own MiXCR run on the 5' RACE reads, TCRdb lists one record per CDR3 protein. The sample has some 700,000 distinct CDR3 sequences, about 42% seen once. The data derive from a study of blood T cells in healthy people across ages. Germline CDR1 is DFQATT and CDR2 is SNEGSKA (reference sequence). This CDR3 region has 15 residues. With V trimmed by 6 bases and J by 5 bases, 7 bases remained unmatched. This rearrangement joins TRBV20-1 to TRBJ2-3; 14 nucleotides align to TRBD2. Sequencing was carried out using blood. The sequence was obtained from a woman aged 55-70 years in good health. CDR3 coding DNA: TGCAGTGCCCTGGGACTAGCGGGGGAGGAAGATACGCAGTATTTT. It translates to CSALGLAGEEDTQYF.